The next 29 T cell receptor beta chains were all read from a single sample in a study of shared clonotypes between healthy human individuals. Libraries were prepared by immunoSEQ multiplex PCR; TCRdb keeps only in-frame clonotypes and omits some of them. The repertoire holds some 2,000,000 clones, with around 95% as singletons. Input material: naive CD4+ T cells sorted from blood. Subset meaning: CD45RA+ positively selected. All receptors derive from a man younger than 30 in good health.

The chain uses TRBV10-3 and TRBJ1-1; D gene uncertain. Per the germline V gene, CDR1 is ENHRY and CDR2 is SYGVKD. V gave up 2 bases and J gave up 5 bases, with 12 bases separating them. This CDR3 has 14 amino acids. The CDR3 loop reads CAISEGPVPTEAFF. CDR3 DNA sequence: TGTGCCATCAGTGAGGGACCCGTCCCTACTGAAGCTTTCTTT.

The chain carries TRBV6-6 and TRBJ1-1; D unresolved. Trimming pared 11 bases from V and 1 base from J, leaving 11 bases between. The CDR3 consists of 12 residues. Germline V gives CDR1 MNHNY, CDR2 SVGAGI (reference sequence). Here the CDR3 reads CASFWANTEAFF. CDR3 nucleotide sequence: TGTGCCTCCTTCTGGGCGAACACTGAAGCTTTCTTT.

The chain links TRBV7-2 to TRBJ2-7, with TRBD1 matching over 9 bases. Germline CDR1 reads SGHTA; CDR2 reads FQGNSA. The ends lost 2 bases at V and 5 bases at J; junction bases unmatched: 7. The CDR3 spans 15 residues. CDR3 in amino acids: CASSLPGTGLHEQYF. Here the CDR3 DNA reads TGTGCCAGCAGCTTACCAGGGACAGGGTTACACGAGCAGTACTTC.

The rearrangement links TRBV6-5 to TRBJ1-2; D is possibly TRBD1 (6 bases). The CDR3 spans 14 residues. From germline, CDR1 is MNHEY and CDR2 SVGAGI. Trimming pared 7 bases from V and 2 bases from J, leaving 14 bases between. As DNA, the CDR3 is TGTGCCAGCACCAAGGGGACAACCAACTATGGCTACACCTTC. It is translated as CASTKGTTNYGYTF.

This clone was counted a single time. The chain recombines TRBV6-5 with TRBJ2-2; 8 positions agree with TRBD1. This CDR3 is built from 14 residues. With V trimmed by 7 bases and J by 5 bases, 6 bases remained unmatched. CDR1 and CDR2 (germline): MNHEY, SVGAGI. The CDR3 loop reads CASNTGGRTGELFF. CDR3 coding DNA: TGTGCCAGCAACACAGGGGGACGGACCGGGGAGCTGTTTTTT.

The rearrangement uses TRBV9 and TRBJ2-5; tentative D call: TRBD2 (5 bases). The ends were cut back, 3 bases at V and 1 base at J, with 13 bases in the middle. Germline V gene sequence: CDR1 SGDLS, CDR2 YYNGEE. The CDR3 runs to 15 residues. The CDR3 here is CASSADGVPQETQYF. DNA of the CDR3: TGTGCCAGCAGCGCCGACGGGGTTCCCCAAGAGACCCAGTACTTC.

This sequence joins TRBV28 and TRBJ2-7; TRBD1 aligns across 7 bases. The germline V gene has CDR1 MDHEN and CDR2 SYDVKM. The CDR3 sequence is 16 residues long. The V segment lost 1 base and the J segment 1 base; nucleotides outside the gene matches: 7. CDR3 DNA sequence: TGTGCCAGCAGTTTATTGACGGGACAGAGATCCTACGAGCAGTACTTC. Protein sequence: CASSLLTGQRSYEQYF. Combining the CDR3 with reference TRBV28 and TRBJ2-7 gives the whole variable domain DVKVTQSSRYLVKRTGEKVFLECVQDMDHENMFWYRQDPGLGLRLIYFSYDVKMKEKGDIPEGYSVSREKKERFSLILESASTNQTSMYLCASSLLTGQRSYEQYFGPGTRLTVT.

This chain connects TRBV2 to TRBJ1-2; tentative D call: TRBD1 (6 bases). Germline CDR1 SNHLY, CDR2 FYNNEI. CDR3 length: 17 amino acids. V was cut by 5 bases and J by 0 bases, with 19 bases left in between. The CDR3 sequence: CASSPVLQGPANYGYTF. The CDR3 nucleotides read TGTGCCAGCAGTCCTGTTCTCCAGGGGCCTGCTAACTATGGCTACACCTTC.

This clone was seen just once. Other nucleotide sequences from this sample produce the same CDR3. The chain has TRBV5-1 and TRBJ2-7; the D is unclear. Germline lookup yields CDR1 SGHRS and CDR2 YFSETQ. There are 14 residues in the CDR3. The V gene lost 0 bases and the J gene lost 0 bases, with 7 bases spanning the gap. For the CDR3, the DNA is TGCGCCAGCAGCTTGGGGCCAAGCTCCTACGAGCAGTACTTC. Residues: CASSLGPSSYEQYF.

This rearrangement joins TRBV2 to TRBJ2-7, with TRBD1 identical over 10 bases. This CDR3 is built from 14 residues. Germline V gives CDR1 SNHLY, CDR2 FYNNEI. The V gene end was trimmed by 4 bases and the J gene end by 7 bases; junction bases not matched to a gene: 7. The CDR3 DNA reads TGTGCCAGCAGTGCCGGGACAGGGGCAAGGGAGCAGTACTTC. It is translated as CASSAGTGAREQYF. The complete variable domain, with remaining parts taken from reference TRBV2 and TRBJ2-7, reads EPEVTQTPSHQVTQMGQEVILRCVPISNHLYFYWYRQILGQKVEFLVSFYNNEISEKSEIFDDQFSVERPDGSNFTLKIRSTKLEDSAMYFCASSAGTGAREQYFGPGTRLTVT.

This clone was seen once. The chain uses TRBV6-1 and TRBJ1-5; 9 nucleotides match TRBD1. The CDR3 is 15 residues long. V was clipped by 6 bases and J by 9 bases; unmatched bases: 12. The germline V gene has CDR1 MNHNS and CDR2 SASEGT. This CDR3 reads CASRGGTGFIPPQHF. CDR3 bases: TGTGCCAGCAGAGGCGGGACAGGGTTCATCCCGCCCCAGCATTTT.

The chain uses TRBV18 and TRBJ2-7; the D is unclear. Between the trimmed V and J ends, which lost 2 bases and 5 bases, there was a span of 16 bases. CDR3 length: 15 amino acids. Per germline, CDR1 KGHSH and CDR2 LQKENI. The CDR3 DNA sequence: TGTGCCAGCTCACCAGGGTCCGGGCCTGGGAACGAGCAGTACTTC. It codes for CASSPGSGPGNEQYF.

In its sample, this clone was seen once. The chain employs TRBV5-1 and TRBJ2-7; 9 bases match TRBD1. Germline loops: CDR1 SGHRS, CDR2 YFSETQ. The length of the CDR3 is 15 residues. J lost 4 bases, V lost 2 bases, and 7 bases had no gene match. CDR3 amino acids: CASSFEGQGQYEQYF. CDR3 in DNA: TGCGCCAGCAGCTTCGAGGGACAGGGTCAGTACGAGCAGTACTTC.

The CDR3 protein is CASSRQGGMNTEAFF. Here the CDR3 DNA reads TGTGCCAGCAGCCGACAGGGGGGCATGAACACTGAAGCTTTCTTT. The V call is TRBV7-3, the J call TRBJ1-1, with 9 bases fitting TRBD1. The ends lost 5 bases at V and 0 bases at J; junction bases unmatched: 4. CDR3 length: 15 residues. CDR1 is SGHTA and CDR2 is FQGTGA in the germline V gene.

Regarding this clone: The junction departs from germline at one end; a sequencing error may be responsible. This rearrangement joins TRBV28 to TRBJ1-4, with D hard to call. Germline V gene lookup returns CDR1 MDHEN and CDR2 SYDVKM. The CDR3 spans 15 residues. CDR3 DNA: TGTGCCAGCAGTTCTCTCGGAACTACTAGTGAAAAACTGTTTTTT. Encoded protein: CASSSLGTTSEKLFF.

This sequence joins TRBV7-9 and TRBJ1-2; 12 bases agree with TRBD1. The CDR3 length is 16 residues. After removal of 3 bases from V and 0 bases from J, the junction contained 2 bases not matched to a gene. Germline CDR1 reads SEHNR; CDR2 reads FQNEAQ (reference sequence). CDR3 in DNA: TGTGCCAGCAGCTTGGGACAGGGGGCAGCTAACTATGGCTACACCTTC. The encoded protein is CASSLGQGAANYGYTF.

On this clone: The identical CDR3 is also encoded by other nucleotide sequences in the sample. The rearrangement joins TRBV6-1 to TRBJ2-5, with TRBD1 identical over 8 bases. This CDR3 has 14 amino acids. The V gene's germline CDR1 is MNHNS and CDR2 SASEGT. The trim removed 4 bases at V and 1 base at J, leaving 2 bases unmatched. This chain's CDR3 is CASSGQGRQETQYF. The DNA for the CDR3 is TGTGCCAGCAGTGGACAGGGGCGCCAAGAGACCCAGTACTTC.

The CDR3 is CASSQGGGVTNEKLFF. The CDR3 DNA reads TGCGCCAGCAGCCAAGGGGGAGGGGTGACTAATGAAAAACTGTTTTTT. The rearrangement uses TRBV4-1 and TRBJ1-4; D possibly corresponds to TRBD1 (5 bases). Germline CDR1 MGHRA, CDR2 YSYEKL. The length of the CDR3 is 16 residues. Trimming removed 1 base at V and 2 bases at J, with 11 bases between.

For this clone: The identical CDR3 is also encoded by other nucleotide sequences in the sample. V and J are TRBV18 and TRBJ1-6, with D unresolved. CDR1 is KGHSH, CDR2 LQKENI, per germline. V was pared by 2 bases and J by 7 bases, with 9 bases between. The CDR3 contains 14 residues. In nucleotides, the CDR3 is TGTGCCAGCTCACCAGGGATGGTGAATTCACCCCTCCACTTT. As protein: CASSPGMVNSPLHF.

This chain joins TRBV18 and TRBJ2-7, with D perhaps TRBD1 (5 bases). Germline assignment: CDR1 KGHSH and CDR2 LQKENI. The CDR3 totals 13 residues. Trimming shortened V by 3 bases and J by 4 bases, and 10 bases separated the two germline ends. The CDR3 loop is CASSPNRNYEQYF. In DNA, the CDR3 is TGTGCCAGCTCACCCAACAGGAATTACGAGCAGTACTTC.

The rearrangement uses TRBV4-3 and TRBJ2-4; D not certain. From germline, CDR1 is LGHNA and CDR2 YSLEER. V dropped 0 bases and J dropped 1 base, with 4 bases sitting between them. The CDR3 loop spans 14 amino acids. The CDR3 nucleotides are TGCGCCAGCAGCCAAGACGCTGCCAAAAACATTCAGTACTTC. It codes for CASSQDAAKNIQYF.

The chain is built from TRBV10-2 and TRBJ2-2; 9 nucleotides match TRBD2. The germline CDR1 and CDR2 sequences are WSHSY and SAAADI. V lost 7 bases and J lost 6; bases outside the gene matches: 6. This CDR3 is 14 amino acids long. In nucleotides, the CDR3 is TGCGCCAGCACTCCAGCGGGGGGCTCCGGGGAGCTGTTTTTT. Encoded protein: CASTPAGGSGELFF.

The rearrangement joins TRBV6-5 to TRBJ2-2; D possibly matches TRBD1 or TRBD2 (5 bases each). This CDR3 has 16 amino acids. Germline CDR1 reads MNHEY; CDR2 reads SVGAGI. The ends were cut back, 2 bases at V and 4 bases at J, with 14 bases in the middle. CDR3: CASSYEAGRGTGELFF. The CDR3 region has the DNA TGTGCCAGCAGTTACGAGGCAGGGAGAGGCACCGGGGAGCTGTTTTTT.

This chain connects TRBV2 to TRBJ2-4; 7 bases line up with TRBD2. CDR1 SNHLY and CDR2 FYNNEI come from the germline V gene. V lost 4 bases to trimming and J lost 9 bases; unmatched junction nucleotides: 9. This CDR3 comprises 14 residues. The CDR3 reads CASSVAGAGSIQYF. The CDR3 region has the DNA TGTGCCAGCAGTGTGGCGGGAGCGGGAAGCATTCAGTACTTC.

The chain employs TRBV18 and TRBJ2-7; 10 bases line up with TRBD1. CDR1 and CDR2 (germline): KGHSH, LQKENI. The CDR3 spans 17 residues. V dropped 1 base and J dropped 0; count of bases not matched to a gene: 6. CDR3 region: CASSPLGQGPSSYEQYF. In nucleotides, the CDR3 is TGTGCCAGCTCACCACTGGGACAGGGGCCAAGCTCCTACGAGCAGTACTTC.

The chain combines TRBV7-9 with TRBJ1-6, with TRBD1 as a possible D gene (5 bases). There are 14 residues in the CDR3. V gave up 1 base and J gave up 8 bases, with 9 bases separating them. Looked up from germline, CDR1 is SEHNR and CDR2 is FQNEAQ (reference sequence). The CDR3 DNA reads TGTGCCAGCAGCTTAGAAGCAGGGCATTCACCCCTCCACTTT. Translating gives CASSLEAGHSPLHF. Full variable domain (rest looked up from reference TRBV7-9 and TRBJ1-6): DTGVSQNPRHKITKRGQNVTFRCDPISEHNRLYWYRQTLGQGPEFLTYFQNEAQLEKSRLLSDRFSAERPKGSFSTLEIQRTEQGDSAMYLCASSLEAGHSPLHFGNGTRLTVT.

As concerns this clone: An end of the junction does not agree with germline; a read error may underlie this. The chain has TRBV6-1 and TRBJ1-2; D remains ambiguous. Germline CDR1 MNHNS, CDR2 SASEGT. The CDR3 runs 13 residues. CDR3 bases: TGTGCCAGCAGGGAAGACAATAACTATGGCTACACCTTC. This sequence encodes CASREDNNYGYTF.

Comments on this clone: The same CDR3 is also encoded by other DNA sequences in this sample. The chain uses TRBV10-3 and TRBJ2-3, with TRBD2 matching over 15 bases. The CDR3 has 17 amino acids. J was trimmed by 4 bases and V by 6 bases; bases with no gene match: 8. Germline-derived CDR1 and CDR2 are ENHRY and SYGVKD. CDR3 protein: CAISGLAGGPGADTQYF. The CDR3 DNA follows: TGTGCCATCAGCGGACTAGCGGGAGGGCCCGGGGCAGATACGCAGTATTTT.

This clone was counted once. The chain recombines TRBV30 with TRBJ1-4, with no clear D. This CDR3 has 13 residues. V was trimmed by 1 base and J by 8 bases, leaving 11 bases between them. Per the germline V gene, CDR1 is GTSNPN and CDR2 is SVGIG (reference sequence). The CDR3 reads CAWSARGGEKLFF. The DNA for the CDR3 is TGTGCCTGGAGTGCCCGAGGCGGCGAAAAACTGTTTTTT.